The 6 T cell receptor beta chains given below trace back to one sample, sequenced in a study of T cell changes during pregnancy in multiple sclerosis. Here immunoSEQ multiplex PCR was the method, and the copy in TCRdb shows in-frame clones only, minus some. The data hold around 100,000 clones, with roughly 92% observed a single time. Source: peripheral blood, taken in the third trimester of pregnancy. The receptors shown here come from a female donor with multiple sclerosis, enrolled in a pregnancy study.

This chain connects TRBV15 to TRBJ2-5; 14 positions agree with TRBD2. With 1 base clipped from V and 2 bases from J, the junction kept 6 bases outside the gene matches. This CDR3 has 18 residues. In germline, CDR1 is LNHNV, CDR2 YYDKDF (reference sequence). The DNA for the CDR3 is TGTGCCACCAGCAGAGGGGGACTAGCGGGAGCGAATCAAGAGACCCAGTACTTC. The encoded protein is CATSRGGLAGANQETQYF.

This clone was counted once. This CDR3 reads CASSYGQATNTEAFF. For the CDR3, the DNA is TGTGCCAGCAGTTACGGACAGGCCACGAACACTGAAGCTTTCTTT. The V gene is TRBV6-5, the J gene TRBJ1-1; 7 bases are shared with TRBD1. CDR1 is MNHEY and CDR2 is SVGAGI in the germline V gene. The CDR3 has 15 residues. With 2 bases clipped from V and 1 base from J, the junction kept 4 bases outside the gene matches.

The chain combines TRBV6-5 with TRBJ2-2; D possibly corresponds to TRBD1 (5 bases). This CDR3 is 12 amino acids long. Trimming took off 5 bases at V and 8 bases at J, with 9 bases between the two ends. In germline, CDR1 is MNHEY, CDR2 SVGAGI. The CDR3 loop is CASSQDIGELFF. CDR3 coding DNA: TGTGCCAGCAGTCAGGACATTGGGGAGCTGTTTTTT.

The rearrangement joins TRBV18 to TRBJ1-2, with D perhaps TRBD1 (5 bases). Trimming stripped 0 bases from V and 8 bases from J, with 7 bases between. The CDR3 length is 12 residues. The germline V gene encodes CDR1 KGHSH and CDR2 LQKENI. Here the CDR3 reads CASSPPQGGYTF. The CDR3 region has the DNA TGTGCCAGCTCACCACCGCAGGGAGGCTACACCTTC.

In this sample, this clone turned up once. The gene calls are TRBV28 and TRBJ2-3, with 10 bases that match TRBD1. Germline V gene sequence: CDR1 MDHEN, CDR2 SYDVKM. V shed 6 bases, J shed 3 bases, and the junction held 3 bases outside the gene matches. This CDR3 contains 14 residues. The CDR3 region has the DNA TGTGCCAGCAGCAGACAGGGGGCGACAGATACGCAGTATTTT. It specifies CASSRQGATDTQYF.

The chain joins TRBV19 to TRBJ1-5, with 10 bases identical to TRBD1. CDR3 length equals 16 residues. V trimming: 7 bases; J trimming: 2 bases; junction bases outside the gene matches: 8. CDR1 LNHDA and CDR2 SQIVND come from the germline V gene (reference sequence). As DNA, the CDR3 is TGTGCCAGTAACGGGGACAGGGGCGGGCGCAATCAGCCCCAGCATTTT. This codes for CASNGDRGGRNQPQHF.